A selection of T cell receptor beta chains follows, all from one sample in a study of T cell changes during pregnancy in multiple sclerosis. Sequencing used immunoSEQ multiplex PCR; TCRdb keeps in-frame clones, though not all of them. The data contain 30,000 to 45,000 clones, 85% to 95% of them seen just once; the ten biggest clones take up over 1%. Sequenced input: PBMCs (not recorded whether the cells were cultured). These receptors were collected from a female donor with multiple sclerosis, enrolled in a pregnancy study. Both conserved end residues are part of each CDR3. A D gene is named only where the DNA matches it firmly. Expanded clones are given a class, and other clones once, few, many or no size at all.

>TRBV2|TRBJ2-7|.|.
TGTGCCAGCCATACACGGGGAGGGGGCGAGCAGTACTTC
CASHTRGGGEQYF
>TRBV27|TRBJ2-7|.|.
TGTGCCAGCAGTTTTGGGGGAATGGGTTACGAGCAGTACTTC
CASSFGGMGYEQYF
>TRBV9|TRBJ1-2|.|TRBD1
TGTGCCAGCAGCTCGGGACAGGGAGGGGGCTACACCTTC
CASSSGQGGGYTF
>TRBV5-1|TRBJ2-5|.|.
TGCGCCAGCAGCTTTGGGGCAGGACAAGAGACCCAGTACTTC
CASSFGAGQETQYF
>TRBV5-8|TRBJ1-2|.|TRBD1
TGTGCCAGCAGCTCCGGACAGGGCAGCGGCTACACCTTC
CASSSGQGSGYTF
>TRBV6-6|TRBJ2-1|.|.
TGTGCCAGCAGCCCCCATTCGGGGTTCGGGCAGTTCTTC
CASSPHSGFGQFF
>TRBV28|TRBJ2-7|once|.
TGTGCCAGCAGTGAACGACTTAGAAACGAGCAGTACTTC
CASSERLRNEQYF
>TRBV18|TRBJ2-5|once|TRBD2
TGTGCCAGCTCACCCCTAGCGGGAGACCAAGAGACCCAGTACTTC
CASSPLAGDQETQYF
>TRBV9|TRBJ2-3|.|.
TGTGCCAGCAGCGTACAGCCCTCGCTCACAGATACGCAGTATTTT
CASSVQPSLTDTQYF
>TRBV29-1|TRBJ1-1|.|.
TGCAGCGTTTCGGGACACTTGAACACTGAAGCTTTCTTT
CSVSGHLNTEAFF
>TRBV5-5|TRBJ1-5|.|TRBD1
TGTGCCAGCAGCCTGACAGGGGACCAGCCCCAGCATTTT
CASSLTGDQPQHF
>TRBV27|TRBJ1-1|.|.
TGTGCCAGCAGTTCGGGAAACACTGAAGCTTTCTTT
CASSSGNTEAFF
>TRBV7-6|TRBJ2-3|.|TRBD1
TGTGCCAGCAGCTGGGGACTGGGACAGGACGGCACAGATACGCAGTATTTT
CASSWGLGQDGTDTQYF
>TRBV28|TRBJ2-7|once|.
TGTGCCAGCAGTCGACAGGGAGGACCCTACGAGCAGTACTTC
CASSRQGGPYEQYF
>TRBV6-1|TRBJ2-7|.|TRBD1
TGTGCCAGCAGGATGACAGGGTCCCACGAGCAGTACTTC
CASRMTGSHEQYF
>TRBV7-2|TRBJ2-7|.|TRBD2
TGTGCCAGCAGCCCTCGACTAGCGGGGGAGCCGAGAGGGTACTTC
CASSPRLAGEPRGYF
>TRBV4-2|TRBJ2-7|.|TRBD1
TGTGCCAGCAGCGGGGGACAGGGATACCTCTACGAGCAGTACTTC
CASSGGQGYLYEQYF
>TRBV5-1|TRBJ2-1|.|.
TGCGCCAGCACCCGGGGGATTCCCCATGAGCAGTTCTTC
CASTRGIPHEQFF
>TRBV5-1|TRBJ2-2|.|TRBD1
TGCGCCAGCAATGAGGGGGCAAACACCGGGGAGCTGTTTTTT
CASNEGANTGELFF
>TRBV20-1|TRBJ2-2|.|.
TGCAGTGCCACTAGGGCCGGGGAGCTGTTTTTT
CSATRAGELFF
>TRBV27|TRBJ2-3|.|.
TGTGCCAGCAGTTTATGGTTCGCGGGTGCAGATACGCAGTATTTT
CASSLWFAGADTQYF
>TRBV30|TRBJ1-2|.|.
TGTGCCTGGAGTGTAGACGGAACTAACTATGGCTACACCTTC
CAWSVDGTNYGYTF
>TRBV5-1|TRBJ2-1|.|TRBD2
TGCGCCAGCAGCCGGACGGGGGGACTTGTTCCCTACAATGAGCAGTTCTTC
CASSRTGGLVPYNEQFF
>TRBV5-1|TRBJ2-5|.|.
TGCGCCAGCAGCTTTGGGGGATGGCAAGAGACCCAGTACTTC
CASSFGGWQETQYF
>TRBV25-1|TRBJ1-1|.|.
TGTGCCAGCAGTGAATCTGGAGGGGTGAACACTGAAGCTTTCTTT
CASSESGGVNTEAFF
>TRBV5-1|TRBJ2-3|.|.
TGCGCCAGCAGACCTAGCCTTGCAGATACGCAGTATTTT
CASRPSLADTQYF
>TRBV27|TRBJ1-2|few|.
TGTGCCAGCAGTTTTATCCCGAACTATGGCTACACCTTC
CASSFIPNYGYTF